The clone carrying this T cell receptor (beta chain) was detected a few times. What it recognizes is unknown. The data originate from a study of T cells after yellow fever vaccination. Findings and limits, study-wide: Relatively few clonotypes were ones that appeared in both CD4 and CD8 compartments.

As TCR cDNA was made by 5'RACE template switching, a universal primer site and UMIs were added. MiXCR, run by TCRdb on the 5' RACE reads, gives a single entry per CDR3 protein. In the table there are under 550,000 distinct CDR3 sequences, 20% to 25% of which are singletons. Sequencing used PBMCs, obtained roughly 23 days after the first yellow fever vaccination. The TCR was taken from a man aged 18 to 29 who received the YFV17D yellow fever vaccine.

The CDR3 nucleotides read TGTGCCAGCAGCTGGGGAAACGGTCAGCCCCAGCATTTT. Amino acid sequence: CASSWGNGQPQHF. The chain links TRBV5-6 to TRBJ1-5; no definite D call. The CDR3 consists of 13 residues. Deletions cut 3 bases from V and 6 bases from J, with 10 bases between. Germline CDR1 is SGHDT and CDR2 is YYEEEE.